A selection of T cell receptor beta chains follows, all from one sample in a study of blood T cell repertoires in COVID-19. Sequenced by immunoSEQ multiplex PCR; TCRdb stores in-frame clones only, minus some. There are roughly 380,000 clones in the sample; 70% to 85% occur only once, and more than 0.85% lies in the top ten. Material: peripheral blood. The receptors originated from a human donor with acute or convalescent COVID-19. The donor label of this sample is uncertain. Each CDR3 is given with its conserved first and last residue. D genes are given only for firm matches. Clone size is given for some rows only: seen once, a few or many times, or a class if the clone is expanded.

V	size	D	J	DNA	CDR3
TRBV5-4	many	TRBD1	TRBJ2-3	TGTGCCAGCAGTTCCGGGACAGGGGTGAGTCGTGGCACAGATACGCAGTATTTT	CASSSGTGVSRGTDTQYF
TRBV6-6	NA	NA	TRBJ2-2	TGTGCCAGCAGTTACTCGATCGGGTGGGAGCTGTTTTTT	CASSYSIGWELFF
TRBV18	NA	NA	TRBJ2-7	TGTGCCAGCTCCCCCCCAGGGGATTTCAAGGACGAGCAGTACTTC	CASSPPGDFKDEQYF
TRBV30	NA	TRBD1	TRBJ1-5	TGTGCCTGGAGCCCGACAGGGGACCCCCGCCTTGGGCAGCCCCAGCATTTT	CAWSPTGDPRLGQPQHF
TRBV19	NA	TRBD1	TRBJ1-4	TGTGCCAGTAGAAGGACAGGAGCAACTAATGAAAAACTGTTTTTT	CASRRTGATNEKLFF
TRBV7-9	NA	NA	TRBJ2-7	TGTGCCAGCAGCCAGAAAACAGGGACCTTATCCTACGAGCAGTACTTC	CASSQKTGTLSYEQYF
TRBV14	NA	TRBD1	TRBJ2-1	TGTGCCAGCAGCCAAGAACTTGTTTGGACAGGGGATGTAAATGAGCAGTTCTTC	CASSQELVWTGDVNEQFF
TRBV5-5	NA	TRBD2	TRBJ2-3	TGTGCCAGCAGCGCTAGCGGGGTTAGCACAGATACGCAGTATTTT	CASSASGVSTDTQYF
TRBV5-1	NA	TRBD1	TRBJ2-5	TGCGCCAGCAGCTCCCCGGACAGGCGACAAGAGACCCAGTACTTC	CASSSPDRRQETQYF
TRBV6-6	NA	NA	TRBJ1-4	TGTGCCAGCAGTTACCCGGGAGGTAGTGAAAAACTGTTTTTT	CASSYPGGSEKLFF
TRBV19	NA	TRBD2	TRBJ2-7	TGTGCCAGTAGTAGTATAGCGGGAGGGCGTTACGAGCAGTACTTC	CASSSIAGGRYEQYF
TRBV5-5	NA	TRBD2	TRBJ2-1	TGTGCCAGCAGTTATAGTAGCGGGGGGCCTTCCTACAATGAGCAGTTCTTC	CASSYSSGGPSYNEQFF
TRBV30	NA	NA	TRBJ1-2	TGTGCCTGGACTCCATCGGGAACCCTCGGCTACACCTTC	CAWTPSGTLGYTF
TRBV18	NA	TRBD1	TRBJ1-6	TGTGCCAGCTCGTACCGGGACAGGGGTAATTCACCCCTCCACTTT	CASSYRDRGNSPLHF
TRBV18	few	TRBD1	TRBJ2-7	TGTGCCAGCTCACCGGGACAGCCCTACGAGCAGTACTTC	CASSPGQPYEQYF
TRBV5-1	NA	NA	TRBJ2-5	TGCGCCAGCAGCTTGGCCCGGGAGACCCAGTACTTC	CASSLARETQYF
TRBV28	NA	NA	TRBJ1-6	TGTGCCAGCAGTTTATGGGCGGGGAGCTCCTATAATTCACCCCTCCACTTT	CASSLWAGSSYNSPLHF
TRBV11-2	NA	NA	TRBJ1-1	TGTGCCAGCAGCTTAGTAGGTACTACGGAAGCTTTCTTT	CASSLVGTTEAFF
TRBV30	NA	NA	TRBJ2-2	TGTGCCTGGAATGGGGCGGGACCCGGGGAGCTGTTTTTT	CAWNGAGPGELFF
TRBV11-2	NA	NA	TRBJ2-7	TGTGCCAGCAGCTTACTAGCGCTAACGGGGGAGCAGTACTTC	CASSLLALTGEQYF
TRBV10-3	NA	TRBD1	TRBJ1-2	TGTGCCATCAGTGAGCCGGGACAGATCTATGGCTACACCTTC	CAISEPGQIYGYTF
TRBV5-6	NA	NA	TRBJ2-1	TGTGCCAGCAGCTTGGGGGCGTCCGGGGACTACAATGAGCAGTTCTTC	CASSLGASGDYNEQFF
TRBV6-2/TRBV6-3	NA	NA	TRBJ2-7	TGTGCCAGCAGCCCGGCTGGGAGGGGGAATCACTACGAGCAGTACTTC	CASSPAGRGNHYEQYF
TRBV12-3/TRBV12-4	NA	NA	TRBJ1-6	TGTGCCAGCAGTTTATCCGGGGGGACACCCCTCCACTTT	CASSLSGGTPLHF
TRBV3-1/TRBV3-2	NA	NA	TRBJ1-4	TGTGCCAGCAGCCCCAGCAGCGATGAAAAACTGTTTTTT	CASSPSSDEKLFF
TRBV29-1	NA	TRBD2	TRBJ2-1	TGCAGCGTCAATTCGGGACTAGCGGGGACTTACAATGAGCAGTTCTTC	CSVNSGLAGTYNEQFF
TRBV5-1	once	TRBD2	TRBJ2-2	TGCGCCAGCAGCTTGACTAGCGGATCGAACACCGGGGAGCTGTTTTTT	CASSLTSGSNTGELFF
TRBV30	NA	NA	TRBJ1-3	TGTGCCTGGAGTACACACAGTCTCTCTGGAAACACCATATATTTT	CAWSTHSLSGNTIYF
TRBV9	NA	NA	TRBJ1-2	TGTGCCAGCAGCACTACACCAACAGGGTTTGGCTACACCTTC	CASSTTPTGFGYTF
TRBV6-5	few	TRBD1	TRBJ1-2	TGTGCCAGCGGGCGGAGACAGGGGAACTATGGCTACACCTTC	CASGRRQGNYGYTF
TRBV15	NA	TRBD2	TRBJ2-5	TGTGCCACCAGCAGAGCTTTAGCGGGAGGTGAGACCCAGTACTTC	CATSRALAGGETQYF
TRBV11-2	NA	TRBD2	TRBJ2-1	TGTGCCAGCAGCTTAGGTGGACTAGCGTTTTACAATGAGCAGTTCTTC	CASSLGGLAFYNEQFF
TRBV10-2	NA	TRBD2	TRBJ2-5	TGCGCCAGCAGGCTAGCGGGGGGAAAAGAGACCCAGTACTTC	CASRLAGGKETQYF
TRBV6-6	NA	TRBD1	TRBJ1-1	TGTGCCAGCAGCCAATACAGGGGAGGCACTGAAGCTTTCTTT	CASSQYRGGTEAFF
TRBV28	once	TRBD1	TRBJ2-7	TGTGCCAGCAGGCAGGACAGGGGGCCTGGTGAGCAGTACTTC	CASRQDRGPGEQYF
TRBV9	NA	TRBD1	TRBJ2-3	TGTGCCAGCAGCCCCCGGACAGGAAGGGATACGCAGTATTTT	CASSPRTGRDTQYF
TRBV7-6	NA	NA	TRBJ2-7	TGTGCCAGCAGCTTAGTCCCCGGGGGAGGCTCCTACGAGCAGTACTTC	CASSLVPGGGSYEQYF
TRBV7-9	NA	TRBD2	TRBJ2-2	TGTGCCAGCAGCTCCCGACTAGCGGTCAACACCGGGGAGCTGTTTTTT	CASSSRLAVNTGELFF
TRBV24-1	few	TRBD1	TRBJ1-5	TGTGCCACCAGTGAAGCGACAGGGGGGGGTCAGCCCCAGCATTTT	CATSEATGGGQPQHF
TRBV24-1	NA	TRBD1	TRBJ2-1	TGTGCCACCAGTGATTCGAGACAGGGGTCCTACAATGAGCAGTTCTTC	CATSDSRQGSYNEQFF
TRBV6-1	NA	NA	TRBJ2-3	TGTGCCAGCAGCTATACTAGCTTCGGGACGCAGTATTTT	CASSYTSFGTQYF
TRBV11-3	once	NA	TRBJ1-1	TGTGCCAGCAGCTTTGAGGGCGGCACTGAAGCTTTCTTT	CASSFEGGTEAFF
TRBV19	NA	NA	TRBJ1-4	TGTGCCAGTAAAAACAGGGCCCCAACTAATGAAAAACTGTTTTTT	CASKNRAPTNEKLFF
TRBV6-2/TRBV6-3	NA	TRBD2	TRBJ2-7	TGTGCCAGCAGTTATTTGGGGGGGGCCTACGAGCAGTACTTC	CASSYLGGAYEQYF
TRBV6-6	NA	TRBD1	TRBJ2-7	TGTGCCAGCAGAAGCGGGACAGGGGTTCACGAGCAGTACTTC	CASRSGTGVHEQYF
TRBV4-1	once	TRBD2	TRBJ2-1	TGCGCCAGCTCTCGACCCGGGACTAGCGGGGACAATGAGCAGTTCTTC	CASSRPGTSGDNEQFF
TRBV2	NA	TRBD1	TRBJ2-2	TGTGCCAACGTACCGGGACAGGTTGACACCGGGGAGCTGTTTTTT	CANVPGQVDTGELFF
TRBV12-3/TRBV12-4	NA	TRBD1	TRBJ1-6	TGTGCCAGCATCGGGACAGGGGCGTCACCCCTCCACTTT	CASIGTGASPLHF
TRBV27	NA	TRBD2	TRBJ2-1	TGTGCCAGCAAGGAGCGGGGGGGCGATAAATATGAGCAGTTCTTC	CASKERGGDKYEQFF
TRBV9	NA	TRBD1	TRBJ1-1	TGTGCCAGCAGCGGGAGACAGGGTGAAGCTTTCTTT	CASSGRQGEAFF
TRBV5-6	NA	NA	TRBJ2-1	TGTGCCAGCAGCCAGGGGCGCGGGTACAATGAGCAGTTCTTC	CASSQGRGYNEQFF
TRBV5-1	NA	TRBD2	TRBJ2-1	TGCGCCAGCAGCTTCGCTAGCGGGGGGAAAAATGAGCAGTTCTTC	CASSFASGGKNEQFF
TRBV6-1	NA	NA	TRBJ1-2	TGTGCCAGCAGTGAACCCGTCAGAAATGGCTACACCTTC	CASSEPVRNGYTF
TRBV27	NA	NA	TRBJ2-2	TGTGCCAGCAGCCTAGGACTGGTTACCGGGGAGCTGTTTTTT	CASSLGLVTGELFF
TRBV13	NA	TRBD1	TRBJ1-2	TGTGCCAGCAGCCCCGGACAGGGCTATGGCTACACCTTC	CASSPGQGYGYTF
TRBV27	few	TRBD1	TRBJ1-1	TGTGCCAGCAGTCCCCGGACAGGGAGGGCGGACACTGAAGCTTTCTTT	CASSPRTGRADTEAFF
TRBV19	NA	NA	TRBJ2-2	TGTGCCAGTAGTCCAAACACCGGGGAGCTGTTTTTT	CASSPNTGELFF
TRBV27	NA	TRBD2	TRBJ2-2	TGTGCCAGCAGGGCTAGCGGGGTCGGGGAGCTGTTTTTT	CASRASGVGELFF
TRBV5-1	once	TRBD1	TRBJ2-7	TGCGCCAGCAGCTTGGTAGGGACAGGGGGCCGAGGGAGGGAGCAGTACTTC	CASSLVGTGGRGREQYF